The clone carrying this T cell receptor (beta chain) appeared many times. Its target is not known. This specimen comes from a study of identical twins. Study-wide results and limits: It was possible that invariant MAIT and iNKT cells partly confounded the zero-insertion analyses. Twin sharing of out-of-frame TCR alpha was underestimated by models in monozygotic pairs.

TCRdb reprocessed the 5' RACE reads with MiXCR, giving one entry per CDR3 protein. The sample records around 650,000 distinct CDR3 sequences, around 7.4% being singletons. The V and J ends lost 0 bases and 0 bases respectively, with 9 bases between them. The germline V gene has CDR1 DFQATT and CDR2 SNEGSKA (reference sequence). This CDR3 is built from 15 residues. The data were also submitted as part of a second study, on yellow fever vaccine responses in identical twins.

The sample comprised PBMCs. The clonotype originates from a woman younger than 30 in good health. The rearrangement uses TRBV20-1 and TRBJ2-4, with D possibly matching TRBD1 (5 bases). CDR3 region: CSARDLGEAKNIQYF. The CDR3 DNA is TGCAGTGCTAGAGATTTAGGGGAAGCCAAAAACATTCAGTACTTC.